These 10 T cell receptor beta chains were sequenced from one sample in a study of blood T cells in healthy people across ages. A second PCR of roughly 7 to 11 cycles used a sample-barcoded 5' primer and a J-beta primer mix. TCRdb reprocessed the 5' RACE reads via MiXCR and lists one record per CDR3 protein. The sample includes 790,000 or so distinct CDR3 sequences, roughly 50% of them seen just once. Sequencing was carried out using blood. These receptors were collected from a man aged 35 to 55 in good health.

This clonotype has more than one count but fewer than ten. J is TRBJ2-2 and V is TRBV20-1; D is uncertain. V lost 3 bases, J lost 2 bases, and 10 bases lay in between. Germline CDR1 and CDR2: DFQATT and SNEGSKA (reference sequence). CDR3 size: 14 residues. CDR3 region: CSARGTLNTGELFF. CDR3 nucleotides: TGCAGTGCTAGGGGAACACTCAACACCGGGGAGCTGTTTTTT.

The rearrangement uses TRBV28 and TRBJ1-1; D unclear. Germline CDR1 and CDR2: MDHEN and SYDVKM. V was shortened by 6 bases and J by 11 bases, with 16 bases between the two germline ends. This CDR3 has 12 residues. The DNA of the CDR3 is TGTGCCAGCAGCTTACAAAAGGGTGAGGCTTTCTTT. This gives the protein CASSLQKGEAFF. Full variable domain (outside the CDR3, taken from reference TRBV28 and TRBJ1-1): DVKVTQSSRYLVKRTGEKVFLECVQDMDHENMFWYRQDPGLGLRLIYFSYDVKMKEKGDIPEGYSVSREKKERFSLILESASTNQTSMYLCASSLQKGEAFFGQGTRLTVV.

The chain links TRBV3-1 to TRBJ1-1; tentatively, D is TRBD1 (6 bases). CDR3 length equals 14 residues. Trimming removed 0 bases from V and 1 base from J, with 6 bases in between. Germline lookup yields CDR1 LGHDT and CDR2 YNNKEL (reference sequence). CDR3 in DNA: TGTGCCAGCAGCCAAGAACAGGGGAACACTGAAGCTTTCTTT. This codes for CASSQEQGNTEAFF.

The CDR3 loop reads CSRRAGVTDTQYF. CDR3 nucleotide sequence: TGCAGTCGAAGGGCAGGGGTAACAGATACGCAGTATTTT. The chain has TRBV20-1 and TRBJ2-3; tentative D call: TRBD1 (6 bases). This CDR3 is 13 amino acids long. CDR1 and CDR2 from the germline V gene are DFQATT and SNEGSKA (reference sequence). V lost 8 bases to trimming and J lost 3 bases, with 15 bases between them.

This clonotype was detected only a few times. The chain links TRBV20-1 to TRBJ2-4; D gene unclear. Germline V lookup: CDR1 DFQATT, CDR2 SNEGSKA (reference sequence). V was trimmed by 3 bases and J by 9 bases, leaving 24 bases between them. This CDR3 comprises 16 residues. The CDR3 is CSARDSLTVAGRIQYF. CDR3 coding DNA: TGCAGTGCTAGGGATAGCTTGACCGTAGCCGGTCGCATTCAGTACTTC.

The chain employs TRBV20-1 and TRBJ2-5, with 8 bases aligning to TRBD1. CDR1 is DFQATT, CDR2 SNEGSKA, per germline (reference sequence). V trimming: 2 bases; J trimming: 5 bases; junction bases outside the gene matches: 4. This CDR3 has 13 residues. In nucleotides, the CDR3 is TGCAGTGCTAGAAGTCAGGGGGCGGAGACCCAGTACTTC. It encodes CSARSQGAETQYF.

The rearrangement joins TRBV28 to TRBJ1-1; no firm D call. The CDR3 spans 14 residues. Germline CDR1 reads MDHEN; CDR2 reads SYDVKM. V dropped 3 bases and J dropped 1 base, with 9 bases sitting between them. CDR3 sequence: CASSFGIENTEAFF. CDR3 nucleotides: TGTGCCAGCAGTTTTGGGATAGAGAACACTGAAGCTTTCTTT.

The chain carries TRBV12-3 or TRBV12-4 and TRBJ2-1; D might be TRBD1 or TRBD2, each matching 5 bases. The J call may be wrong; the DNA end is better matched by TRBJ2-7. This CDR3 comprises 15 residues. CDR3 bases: TGTGCCAGCAGTTTCGGACGTTGGGGGAACAATGAGCAGTACTTC. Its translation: CASSFGRWGNNEQYF.

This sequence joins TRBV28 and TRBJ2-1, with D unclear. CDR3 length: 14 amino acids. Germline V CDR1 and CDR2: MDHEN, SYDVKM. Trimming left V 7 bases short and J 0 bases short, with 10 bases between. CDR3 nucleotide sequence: TGTGCCAGCAAGCAGGTGAGCTCCTACAATGAGCAGTTCTTC. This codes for CASKQVSSYNEQFF.

The CDR3 coding sequence is TGTGCCACCAGTGAACCCAGGTGGCTAGCGGGAGGGGTCGTTAGTTACAATGAGCAGTACTTC. It translates to CATSEPRWLAGGVVSYNEQYF. V usage is TRBV24-1 and J usage is TRBJ2-7; 12 positions agree with TRBD2. The CDR3 spans 21 residues. Germline-derived CDR1 and CDR2 are KGHDR and SFDVKD. Trimming took 4 bases from V and 7 from J; bases not matched to a gene: 25.